This T cell receptor beta chain is drawn from a study of shared clonotypes between healthy human individuals. Turning to the study itself: In total, the donors were a couple of women and a few men aged 18 to 49. CD4 naive and memory got three plates each, CD8 naive two, CD8 memory one.

Overall study findings and caveats: The study generally estimated greater richness for naive than memory subsets.

Naive CD8 cells comprised CD45RO-negative, CCR7-positively selected cells, excluding terminally differentiated effector memory CD45RA+ cells. Assay runs were performed at deep level. Produced via immunoSEQ multiplex PCR; TCRdb's table is partial and in-frame only. The sample shows roughly 810,000 clones, about 96% of them seen only once. This clone was counted a few times. Its target is unknown. Other DNA variants within this sample encode the same CDR3. This CDR3 spans 14 amino acids. Germline loops: CDR1 SGHRS, CDR2 YFSETQ. The V gene end was trimmed by 0 bases and the J gene end by 2 bases; junction bases not matched to a gene: 2.

The rearrangement links TRBV5-1 to TRBJ2-7, with 7 positions matching TRBD1. The sequencing input was naive CD8+ T cells sorted from blood. This receptor was taken from a man in his thirties or forties in good health. The CDR3 coding sequence is TGCGCCAGCAGCTTGGGAACAGGGGCCTACGAGCAGTACTTC. Protein: CASSLGTGAYEQYF. Supplemented by reference TRBV5-1 and TRBJ2-7, the full variable domain reads KAGVTQTPRYLIKTRGQQVTLSCSPISGHRSVSWYQQTPGQGLQFLFEYFSETQRNKGNFPGRFSGRQFSNSRSEMNVSTLELGDSALYLCASSLGTGAYEQYFGPGTRLTVT.